This TCR beta chain appears in the sequencing data of a study of TIL therapy for anti-PD-1-resistant metastatic lung cancer. The overall study: Tumor harvest preceded PD-1/PD-L1 blockade, followed by nivolumab treatment. Patients had a median age of about 55 years (range about 35-75). Median tumor mutation burden was more than 1.4 mutations per megabase.

The time point is: pre-treatment sample, taken before nivolumab and TIL therapy. The CDR3 sequence is 16 residues long. The libraries were made with immunoSEQ v3. Each library reached 2 million or so read pairs, or roughly 4.5-6.5 million at deep level. Libraries were prepared by immunoSEQ multiplex PCR; TCRdb keeps only in-frame clonotypes and omits some of them. In the table there are around 33,000 clones, 74% of which are singletons. This clonotype was sampled from a woman between 25 and 85 years old with non-small cell lung cancer. The sample here was blood, taken at baseline. The V call is TRBV12-2, the J call TRBJ2-7; the table calls TRBD2, which could not be checked here. TRBV12-2 is labeled a pseudogene. The CDR3, as DNA: TGTGCAAGTCGCTTAGCGGAGACTAGCCTACACTACGAGCAGTACTTC. The encoded protein is CASRLAETSLHYEQYF.